The 3 T cell receptor beta chains below all came from one sample that was sequenced in a study of cytomegalovirus exposure and HLA in healthy donors. PCR used 60 Vbeta primers and 13 Jbeta primers. Clones were sequenced by immunoSEQ multiplex PCR, and TCRdb holds only the in-frame ones, with some missing. The data contain under 200,000 clones, 80% of them seen just once; the ten biggest clones take up around 6.6%. The sequenced sample consisted of PBMCs. These receptors were taken from a male donor in good health and CMV-seropositive.

The rearrangement links TRBV19 to TRBJ2-7; TRBD2 aligns across 8 bases. CDR3 length equals 14 residues. CDR1 and CDR2 (germline): LNHDA, SQIVND (reference sequence). J was trimmed by 3 bases and V by 6 bases; bases with no gene match: 7. CDR3 DNA sequence: TGTGCCAGTAGGAGGTCAGCGGGAGTCTACGAGCAGTACTTC. Its protein product is CASRRSAGVYEQYF.

The chain recombines TRBV28 with TRBJ1-2; D is ambiguous. This CDR3 has 11 residues. Germline V gene sequence: CDR1 MDHEN, CDR2 SYDVKM. The ends were cut back, 3 bases at V and 7 bases at J, with 6 bases in the middle. CDR3 loop: CASSFVAGYTF. As DNA, the CDR3 is TGTGCCAGCAGTTTCGTGGCTGGCTACACCTTC.

The V gene is TRBV5-4, the J gene TRBJ2-5; D is ambiguous. Germline loops: CDR1 SGHNT, CDR2 YYREEE (reference sequence). The V end lost 4 bases, the J end lost 5 bases, and 12 bases lay between the germline ends. The CDR3 has 13 residues. CDR3 residues: CASSMPPGETQYF. The DNA for the CDR3 is TGTGCCAGCAGCATGCCCCCAGGCGAGACCCAGTACTTC.